This is a list of T cell receptor beta chains from one sample in a study of blood T cell repertoires in COVID-19. The table came from immunoSEQ multiplex PCR; TCRdb's copy has only in-frame clones and leaves some out. The sample records over 55,000 clones, about nine tenths being singletons. Sequencing was carried out using peripheral blood. The receptors shown here come from a man between 50 and 59 years old with active COVID-19. CDR3s leave out the opening cysteine and the closing phenylalanine or tryptophan. D genes are given only for firm matches.

CDR3 length,J gene,D gene,V gene,CDR3 protein
11,TRBJ1-5,NA,TRBV10-3,AISEGSNQPQH
13,TRBJ1-3,NA,TRBV6-6,ASGLGRGAGNTIY
11,TRBJ2-2,NA,TRBV11-2,ASSLDQFGELF
13,TRBJ2-7,TRBD1,TRBV11-2,ASSPWTGGIREQY
9,TRBJ2-7,TRBD1,TRBV29-1,SVGPGGEQY
14,TRBJ1-3,TRBD1,TRBV18,ASSPQPTGNGNTIY
17,TRBJ2-1,TRBD2,TRBV28,ASSAILGTSGSSYNEQF
13,TRBJ1-3,NA,TRBV3-1/TRBV3-2,ASTTDSGAGNTIY
11,TRBJ1-1,NA,TRBV5-4,ASSLSNFPEAF
13,TRBJ1-5,TRBD1,TRBV5-8,ASSLYRGSDQPQH
13,TRBJ2-3,TRBD2,TRBV6-1,ASSELGSGGDTQY
13,TRBJ2-2,TRBD1,TRBV2,ASSVGTGGYGELF
11,TRBJ1-2,NA,TRBV24-1,ATSEQDSYGYT
14,TRBJ2-3,NA,TRBV18,ASSPPWFSGQDTQY
13,TRBJ2-2,NA,TRBV2,ASSGSGSNTGELF
12,TRBJ1-1,TRBD1,TRBV3-1/TRBV3-2,ASSHTGGNTEAF
10,TRBJ1-2,TRBD1,TRBV27,ASSSPTGVYT
15,TRBJ2-1,TRBD2,TRBV29-1,SVSPMTSGRAVGEQF
9,TRBJ1-1,NA,TRBV2,ASSVSREAF